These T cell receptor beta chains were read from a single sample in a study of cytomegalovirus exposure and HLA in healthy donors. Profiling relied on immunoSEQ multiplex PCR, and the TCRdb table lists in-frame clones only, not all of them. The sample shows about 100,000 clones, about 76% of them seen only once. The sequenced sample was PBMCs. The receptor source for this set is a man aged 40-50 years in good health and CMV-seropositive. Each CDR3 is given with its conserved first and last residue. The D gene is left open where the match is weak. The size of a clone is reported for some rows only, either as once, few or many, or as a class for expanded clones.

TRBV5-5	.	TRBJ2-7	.	CASSLKETGIYEQYF	TGTGCCAGCAGCTTGAAGGAAACAGGGATCTACGAGCAGTACTTC
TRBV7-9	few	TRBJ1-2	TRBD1	CSSSPGSLDRDGYTF	TGTTCCAGCAGCCCCGGGAGCCTGGACAGGGATGGCTACACCTTC
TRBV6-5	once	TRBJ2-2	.	CASRSGTLNTGELFF	TGTGCCAGCAGATCCGGGACACTTAACACCGGGGAGCTGTTTTTT
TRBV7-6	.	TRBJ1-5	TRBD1	CASSLEGGLGNQPQHF	TGTGCCAGCAGCTTAGAAGGGGGCTTGGGCAATCAGCCCCAGCATTTT
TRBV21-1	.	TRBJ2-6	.	CASRPPGREGSGANVLTF	TGTGCCAGCAGACCACCGGGGCGGGAGGGCTCTGGGGCCAACGTCCTGACTTTC
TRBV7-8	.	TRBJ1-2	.	CASSLSPGIYGYTF	TGTGCCAGCAGCTTATCCCCAGGGATCTATGGCTACACCTTC
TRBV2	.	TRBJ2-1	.	CASSPLGGLALGNEQFF	TGTGCCAGCAGTCCGCTCGGGGGGCTAGCCCTTGGGAATGAGCAGTTCTTC
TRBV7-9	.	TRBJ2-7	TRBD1	CSSSLWDRGSYEQYF	TGTTCCAGCAGCTTATGGGACAGGGGGTCCTACGAGCAGTACTTC
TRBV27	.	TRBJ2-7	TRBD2	CASRLAGIFSYEQYF	TGTGCCAGCAGACTAGCGGGAATTTTTTCCTACGAGCAGTACTTC
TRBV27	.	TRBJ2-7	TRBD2	CASSLRTSGRAFSYEQYF	TGTGCCAGCAGTTTACGGACTAGCGGGAGGGCCTTCAGTTACGAGCAGTACTTC
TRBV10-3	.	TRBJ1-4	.	CAISESDEKLFF	TGTGCCATCAGTGAGTCCGATGAAAAACTGTTTTTT
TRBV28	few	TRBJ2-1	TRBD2	CASSPDTIGTSGKGFF	TGTGCCAGCAGTCCCGATACTATTGGGACTAGCGGGAAGGGTTTCTTC
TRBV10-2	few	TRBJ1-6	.	CASSGPVIAPLHF	TGCGCCAGCAGTGGTCCGGTTATAGCACCCCTCCACTTT
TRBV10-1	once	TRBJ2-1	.	CASPRRAVNNEQFF	TGCGCCAGCCCACGGAGGGCCGTCAACAATGAGCAGTTCTTC
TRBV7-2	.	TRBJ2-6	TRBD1	CASSSRRQGQSGANVLTF	TGTGCCAGCAGCTCCAGAAGACAGGGTCAAAGTGGGGCCAACGTCCTGACTTTC
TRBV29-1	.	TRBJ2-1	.	CSVVPVSYNEQFF	TGCAGCGTTGTCCCGGTCTCCTACAATGAGCAGTTCTTC
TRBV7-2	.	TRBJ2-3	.	CASSLSQGRDTQYF	TGTGCCAGCAGCTTATCTCAGGGTAGAGATACGCAGTATTTT
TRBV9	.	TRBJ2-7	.	CASSVDSPYEQYF	TGTGCCAGCAGCGTGGACAGTCCCTACGAGCAGTACTTC
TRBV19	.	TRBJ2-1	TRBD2	CASRRGEAAYNEQFF	TGTGCCAGTAGGCGGGGGGAGGCGGCCTACAATGAGCAGTTCTTC
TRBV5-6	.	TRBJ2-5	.	CASSLTGGGETQYF	TGTGCCAGCAGCCTAACAGGGGGAGGGGAGACCCAGTACTTC
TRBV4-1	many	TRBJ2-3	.	CASSHYSSTDTQYF	TGCGCCAGCAGCCATTACAGTAGCACAGATACGCAGTATTTT
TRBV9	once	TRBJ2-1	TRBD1	CASSSAGTGVNEQFF	TGTGCCAGCAGCTCCGCCGGGACAGGGGTCAATGAGCAGTTCTTC
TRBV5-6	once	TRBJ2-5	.	CASSFRDWNQETQYF	TGTGCCAGCAGCTTTAGAGACTGGAACCAAGAGACCCAGTACTTC
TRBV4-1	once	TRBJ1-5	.	CASSQVSGGGQPQHF	TGCGCCAGCAGCCAAGTTTCGGGGGGCGGGCAGCCCCAGCATTTT
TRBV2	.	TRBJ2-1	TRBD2	CASSWTSFDEQFF	TGTGCCAGCAGTTGGACTAGCTTCGATGAGCAGTTCTTC
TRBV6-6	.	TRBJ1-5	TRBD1	CASSYSRDREAQPQHF	TGCGCCAGCAGTTACTCTCGGGACAGGGAAGCGCAGCCCCAGCATTTT
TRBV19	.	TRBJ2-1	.	CASSIVLAESEQFF	TGTGCCAGTAGTATAGTACTAGCTGAGAGTGAGCAGTTCTTC
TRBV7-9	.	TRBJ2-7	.	CASKGEPTRHEQYF	TGTGCCAGCAAAGGGGAACCCACGAGGCACGAGCAGTACTTC
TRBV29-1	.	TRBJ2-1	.	CSVVTGTVYNEQFF	TGCAGCGTTGTGACCGGGACTGTTTACAATGAGCAGTTCTTC
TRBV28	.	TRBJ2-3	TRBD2	CASRPPGGTRTDTQYF	TGTGCCAGCAGGCCTCCCGGGGGGACCCGCACAGATACGCAGTATTTT
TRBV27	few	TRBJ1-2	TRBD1	CASSHLDRGSLDYGYTF	TGTGCCAGCAGTCATTTGGACAGGGGGTCGCTGGACTATGGCTACACCTTC
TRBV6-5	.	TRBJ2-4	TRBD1	CASSLDRSGMDIQYF	TGTGCCAGCAGTTTGGACAGGTCAGGGATGGACATTCAGTACTTC
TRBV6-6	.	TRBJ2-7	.	CASSPKGITAYEQYF	TGTGCCAGCAGCCCCAAGGGGATTACGGCCTACGAGCAGTACTTC
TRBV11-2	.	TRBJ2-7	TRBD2	CASSPRLAGGNEQYF	TGTGCCAGCAGCCCTCGACTAGCGGGAGGGAACGAGCAGTACTTC
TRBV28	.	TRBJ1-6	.	CASRPNGPLHF	TGTGCCAGCAGACCTAACGGTCCCCTCCACTTT
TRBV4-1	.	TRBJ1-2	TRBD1	CASSHTDRDDGYTF	TGCGCCAGCAGCCACACGGACAGGGATGATGGCTACACCTTC
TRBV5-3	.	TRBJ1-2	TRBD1	CARSFPSKLTGEVGGYTF	TGTGCCAGAAGCTTCCCTTCCAAACTGACAGGGGAGGTGGGTGGCTACACCTTC